These 8 T cell receptor beta chains originate from one sample sequenced in a study of cytomegalovirus exposure and HLA in healthy donors. It was with 60 Vbeta and 13 Jbeta primers that the PCR ran. TCRdb keeps only in-frame clones here, not all; method: immunoSEQ multiplex PCR. The sample lists almost 200,000 clones, 70% to 90% occurring once. Sample: PBMCs. Source of these receptors: a woman aged 45-60 years in good health and CMV-seronegative.

The chain is built from TRBV7-2 and TRBJ2-7; possible D gene TRBD2, 6 bases. Germline V lookup: CDR1 SGHTA, CDR2 FQGNSA. This CDR3 is 14 amino acids long. V was pared by 0 bases and J by 7 bases, with 13 bases between. The CDR3 DNA sequence: TGTGCCAGCAGCTTAGCGGGGGGTCTGGGGGAGCAGTACTTC. This codes for CASSLAGGLGEQYF.

The V and J genes are TRBV6-5 and TRBJ2-1, with 10 positions matching TRBD1. V shed 5 bases and J 7 bases; nucleotides not matched to a gene: 5. CDR3 length: 14 residues. Per the germline V gene, CDR1 is MNHEY and CDR2 is SVGAGI. This CDR3 reads CASSRTGGVNEQFF. The CDR3, as DNA: TGTGCCAGCAGTCGGACAGGGGGAGTGAATGAGCAGTTCTTC.

The rearrangement joins TRBV13 to TRBJ2-6; TRBD2 is a possible D gene (5 bases). Germline V gene lookup returns CDR1 PRHDT and CDR2 FYEKMQ (reference sequence). The CDR3 covers 16 residues. V was cut by 7 bases and J by 2 bases, with 15 bases left in between. The CDR3 DNA reads as TGTGCCAGCACCCAAAATCCGGGGACTGGGGCCAACGTCCTGACTTTC. Amino acid sequence: CASTQNPGTGANVLTF.

V and J are TRBV9 and TRBJ2-2; 9 nucleotides align to TRBD1. Germline assignment: CDR1 SGDLS and CDR2 YYNGEE. The length of the CDR3 is 17 residues. J gave up 5 bases and V 3 bases, and 11 bases lay outside the gene matches. Here the CDR3 DNA reads TGTGCCAGCAGCGGGGGGGGGACAGGGCTTAATACCGGGGAGCTGTTTTTT. This sequence encodes CASSGGGTGLNTGELFF.

This chain joins TRBV28 and TRBJ1-1; tentatively, D is TRBD1 (5 bases). Trimming pared 2 bases from V and 3 bases from J, leaving 16 bases between. The CDR3 is made up of 16 amino acids. Germline V gives CDR1 MDHEN, CDR2 SYDVKM. The CDR3 loop reads CASSLSQGGWDTEAFF. The CDR3 DNA reads as TGTGCCAGCAGTTTAAGTCAGGGAGGATGGGACACTGAAGCTTTCTTT.

The V and J genes are TRBV11-2 and TRBJ2-2, with 9 bases matching TRBD2. V dropped 5 bases and J dropped 0; count of bases not matched to a gene: 10. Germline assignment: CDR1 SGHAT and CDR2 FQNNGV. The CDR3 is 18 residues long. The CDR3: CASSIAGALFANTGELFF. The CDR3 DNA reads TGTGCCAGCAGCATAGCGGGAGCTCTCTTCGCGAACACCGGGGAGCTGTTTTTT.

This clone showed up just once. The rearrangement uses TRBV27 and TRBJ2-3; TRBD2 matches 7 bases. V lost 0 bases, J lost 8 bases, and 5 bases stayed unmatched. This CDR3 spans 14 amino acids. Germline V gene data show CDR1 as MNHEY and CDR2 as SMNVEV (reference sequence). CDR3 nucleotide sequence: TGTGCCAGCAGTTTATCGGGGGGGAAGGGTACGCAGTATTTT. This sequence encodes CASSLSGGKGTQYF.

This rearrangement joins TRBV4-1 to TRBJ2-7; possible D gene TRBD2, 6 bases. CDR1 and CDR2 from the germline V gene are MGHRA and YSYEKL. The CDR3 consists of 13 residues. The germline V and J ends were trimmed by 0 bases and 5 bases, with 8 bases remaining between them. Here the CDR3 DNA reads TGCGCCAGCAGCCAAGAAGGGAGGCACGAGCAGTACTTC. The encoded protein is CASSQEGRHEQYF.